The 26 T cell receptor beta chains in this list originate from one sample, sequenced in a study of control samples from healthy donors and cancer patients (dated by TCRdb to about 2020). Preparation of the library involved the immunoSEQ multiplex PCR assay. The table comes from immuneACCESS by way of TCRdb, which keeps in-frame sequences with V and J called. Part of the clones is missing from these tables; in studies checked, under half for an unresolved V gene and the rest for unknown reasons. A total of approximately 100,000 clones appear in this sample, 86% of them only once. Around 21% of the sample is in the top ten clones. Sample: blood. These receptors originate from a young man in good health.

This rearrangement joins TRBV6-5 to TRBJ1-1; TRBD1 aligns across 8 bases. Germline trimming cut 6 bases from V and 1 base from J; bases unmatched to any gene: 7. The length of the CDR3 is 15 residues. Germline V gene lookup returns CDR1 MNHEY and CDR2 SVGAGI. The CDR3 DNA reads as TGTGCCAGCAGCTATGCCGGGACAGGGAACACTGAAGCTTTCTTT. Translating gives CASSYAGTGNTEAFF.

This clone was seen just once. V is TRBV11-2 and J is TRBJ1-3; a weak D match, TRBD1 (6 bases). The V end lost 1 base, the J end lost 0 bases, and 19 bases lay between the germline ends. CDR3 length: 19 residues. Germline V gives CDR1 SGHAT, CDR2 FQNNGV. CDR3 DNA sequence: TGTGCCAGCAGCTTAGTCCAGGGGACTAGACTTGGCTCTGGAAACACCATATATTTT. Translating it yields CASSLVQGTRLGSGNTIYF. The full variable domain, in which reference TRBV11-2 and TRBJ1-3 provide the parts outside the CDR3, is EAGVAQSPRYKIIEKRQSVAFWCNPISGHATLYWYQQILGQGPKLLIQFQNNGVVDDSQLPKDRFSAERLKGVDSTLKIQPAKLEDSAVYLCASSLVQGTRLGSGNTIYFGEGSWLTVV.

The chain is built from TRBV7-9 and TRBJ2-7, with D possibly TRBD1 on 6 matching bases. Trimming removed 3 bases from V and 0 bases from J, with 12 bases in between. Germline V gene data show CDR1 as SEHNR and CDR2 as FQNEAQ (reference sequence). The CDR3 runs to 15 residues. CDR3 amino acids: CASSLGRTASYEQYF. The CDR3, as DNA: TGTGCCAGCAGCTTGGGGCGGACAGCCTCCTACGAGCAGTACTTC.

The genes are TRBV20-1 and TRBJ1-2, with D maybe TRBD1 (5 bases). V was clipped by 3 bases and J by 8 bases, with 13 bases between them. The germline V gene encodes CDR1 DFQATT and CDR2 SNEGSKA (reference sequence). The CDR3 length is 12 residues. The CDR3 region is CSASRGIGGYTF. The CDR3, as DNA: TGCAGTGCTAGTAGGGGTATCGGGGGCTACACCTTC.

The chain joins TRBV29-1 to TRBJ2-3; 11 bases are shared with TRBD1. The CDR3 runs 14 residues. CDR1 is SQVTM and CDR2 is ANQGSEA in the germline V gene. V lost 7 bases to trimming and J lost 4 bases; unmatched junction nucleotides: 7. The CDR3 DNA reads TGCAGCGCGATGCCGGGACAGGGGGCAGATACGCAGTATTTT. This gives the protein CSAMPGQGADTQYF.

This chain uses TRBV6-5 with TRBJ2-7; D may be TRBD1 or TRBD2 (5 bases each). V was pared by 6 bases and J by 6 bases, with 21 bases between. The CDR3 is 15 residues long. Germline lookup yields CDR1 MNHEY and CDR2 SVGAGI. CDR3 amino acids: CASSREGRVSGEQYF. As DNA, the CDR3 is TGTGCCAGCAGCCGAGAGGGGCGGGTATCAGGCGAGCAGTACTTC.

The chain joins TRBV10-3 to TRBJ2-1; the match to TRBD1 covers 7 bases. Trimming at V came to 6 bases and at J to 0 bases, leaving 2 bases not matched to a gene. The CDR3 extends over 14 amino acids. Looked up from germline, CDR1 is ENHRY and CDR2 is SYGVKD. The CDR3 reads CAISGQASYNEQFF. The CDR3 coding sequence is TGTGCCATCAGCGGACAGGCCTCCTACAATGAGCAGTTCTTC.

The chain couples TRBV20-1 to TRBJ2-7; D not certain. This CDR3 has 11 residues. Trimming stripped 0 bases from V and 3 bases from J, with 3 bases between. Germline V lookup: CDR1 DFQATT, CDR2 SNEGSKA (reference sequence). The CDR3 loop reads CSARDNYEQYV. CDR3 in DNA: TGCAGTGCTAGAGATAACTACGAGCAGTACGTC.

V gene TRBV30 combines with J gene TRBJ1-1; D is ambiguous. Between the trimmed V and J ends, which lost 8 bases and 0 bases, there was a span of 13 bases. CDR3 length equals 13 residues. The germline gives CDR1 GTSNPN, CDR2 SVGIG (reference sequence). The DNA for the CDR3 is TGTGCCCGCGGTACAGAAATGAACACTGAAGCTTTCTTT. This encodes CARGTEMNTEAFF.

This chain connects TRBV3-1 (or the pseudogene TRBV3-2) to TRBJ1-4; no firm D call. Germline V gene lookup returns CDR1 LGHDT and CDR2 YNNKEL (reference sequence). The CDR3 runs 16 residues. V dropped 0 bases and J dropped 0 bases, with 8 bases sitting between them. The CDR3 is CASSQDLPTTNEKLFF. The CDR3 DNA reads TGTGCCAGCAGCCAAGATCTCCCTACAACTAATGAAAAACTGTTTTTT.

The genes are TRBV5-1 and TRBJ2-7, with 7 bases identical to TRBD1. From germline, CDR1 is SGHRS and CDR2 YFSETQ. Trimming at V came to 4 bases and at J to 1 base, leaving 11 bases not matched to a gene. This CDR3 has 16 amino acids. The CDR3 coding sequence is TGCGCCAGCAGCCTGGGTTGGGACAGCCCATCCTACGAGCAGTACGTC. Its protein is CASSLGWDSPSYEQYV.

The chain combines TRBV5-1 with TRBJ2-2, with 9 bases fitting TRBD1. The V segment lost 4 bases and the J segment 6 bases; nucleotides outside the gene matches: 10. Germline assignment: CDR1 SGHRS and CDR2 YFSETQ. There are 16 residues in the CDR3. CDR3 protein: CASSPPGQGMSGELFF. The CDR3 coding sequence is TGCGCCAGCAGCCCCCCGGGACAGGGTATGTCCGGGGAGCTGTTTTTT.

The chain recombines TRBV30 with TRBJ1-6; D is uncertain. Germline V gene data show CDR1 as GTSNPN and CDR2 as SVGIG (reference sequence). The V end lost 0 bases, the J end lost 4 bases, and 16 bases lay between the germline ends. The CDR3 runs 17 residues. CDR3 nucleotide sequence: TGTGCCTGGAGTGTACGAAGGGTGTCCGATTATAATTCACCCCTCCACTTT. Protein sequence: CAWSVRRVSDYNSPLHF.

This clone has only one observation. The J gene is TRBJ1-4, the V gene TRBV5-1; possibly TRBD1 for D (6 bases). Trimming cost V 5 bases and J 4 bases, with 12 bases left between them. The CDR3 is 14 amino acids. CDR1 is SGHRS and CDR2 is YFSETQ in the germline V gene. CDR3 nucleotides: TGCGCCAGCAGTACAGGGTTGGATAATGAAAAACTGTTTTTT. It specifies CASSTGLDNEKLFF.

This chain links TRBV21-1 with TRBJ2-5. TRBV21-1 is flagged as a pseudogene. The CDR3 runs to 16 residues. Here the CDR3 reads CASSKEPGAGQETQYF. CDR3 bases: TGTGCCAGCAGCAAAGAACCCGGGGCAGGGCAAGAGACCCAGTACTTC.

This chain links TRBV18 with TRBJ2-1; a possible D gene is TRBD2 (7 bases). The ends were cut back, 4 bases at V and 9 bases at J, with 19 bases in the middle. The V gene's germline CDR1 is KGHSH and CDR2 LQKENI. The CDR3 loop spans 15 amino acids. The CDR3 region has the DNA TGTGCCAGCTCACGTCTAGGCGGGGGCTTAGTTGAGCAGTTCTTC. It yields the protein CASSRLGGGLVEQFF.

The rearrangement joins TRBV6-5 to TRBJ1-1; tentative D call: TRBD1 (5 bases). Germline loops: CDR1 MNHEY, CDR2 SVGAGI. This CDR3 is built from 14 residues. V was shortened by 8 bases and J by 1 base, with 14 bases between the two germline ends. The CDR3 DNA is TGTGCCAGCTCTAGGGGTTCGGGGAACACTGAAGCTTTCTTT. Its translation: CASSRGSGNTEAFF.

This CDR3 reads CASSLGGGLEAFF. CDR3 nucleotide sequence: TGTGCCAGCAGCTTAGGAGGCGGCTTGGAAGCTTTCTTT. The rearrangement links TRBV11-2 to TRBJ1-1; D is unclear. Germline CDR1 SGHAT, CDR2 FQNNGV. CDR3 length: 13 amino acids. Trimming removed 1 base at V and 8 bases at J, with 11 bases between.

V and J are TRBV3-1 (or the pseudogene TRBV3-2) and TRBJ1-2; no reliable D call. The CDR3 contains 13 residues. Per germline, CDR1 LGHDT and CDR2 YNNKEL (reference sequence). V dropped 4 bases and J dropped 9 bases, with 15 bases sitting between them. The CDR3 loop is CASSPRAGFRYTF. The DNA of the CDR3 is TGTGCCAGCAGCCCCCGTGCCGGCTTCCGCTACACCTTC.

V is TRBV5-1 and J is TRBJ1-1; a possible D gene is TRBD1 (6 bases). The CDR3 loop spans 12 amino acids. Trimming removed 3 bases at V and 5 bases at J, with 8 bases between. Looked up from germline, CDR1 is SGHRS and CDR2 is YFSETQ. DNA for the CDR3: TGCGCCAGCAGCTCCACAGGGACTGAAGCTTTCTTT. Translation: CASSSTGTEAFF.

The chain links TRBV5-1 to TRBJ2-2; TRBD1 matches 7 bases. The CDR3 contains 15 residues. Germline CDR1 is SGHRS and CDR2 is YFSETQ. Trimming at V came to 3 bases and at J to 2 bases, leaving 4 bases not matched to a gene. The CDR3 loop is CASSSGQSNTGELFF. CDR3 bases: TGCGCCAGCAGCTCGGGACAGAGTAACACCGGGGAGCTGTTTTTT. The full variable domain, completed using reference TRBV5-1 and TRBJ2-2, is KAGVTQTPRYLIKTRGQQVTLSCSPISGHRSVSWYQQTPGQGLQFLFEYFSETQRNKGNFPGRFSGRQFSNSRSEMNVSTLELGDSALYLCASSSGQSNTGELFFGEGSRLTVL.

This chain uses TRBV6-6 with TRBJ2-5, with unresolved D. The CDR3 runs 11 residues. Germline V gene data show CDR1 as MNHNY and CDR2 as SVGAGI (reference sequence). The V end lost 6 bases, the J end lost 5 bases, and 7 bases lay between the germline ends. The CDR3 reads CASRSEETQYF. DNA of the CDR3: TGTGCCAGCAGATCGGAGGAGACCCAGTACTTC.

V gene TRBV5-4 combines with J gene TRBJ1-4; a weak D match, TRBD1 (5 bases). Germline V gene data show CDR1 as SGHNT and CDR2 as YYREEE (reference sequence). This CDR3 region has 14 residues. Trimming cost V 4 bases and J 7 bases, with 14 bases left between them. DNA for the CDR3: TGTGCCAGCAGCCGGGACGCTGGACGTGAAAAACTGTTTTTT. As protein: CASSRDAGREKLFF.

The chain couples TRBV19 to TRBJ2-5; perhaps TRBD2 as D (5 bases). Germline loops: CDR1 LNHDA, CDR2 SQIVND (reference sequence). V was pared by 7 bases and J by 4 bases, with 13 bases between. The CDR3 contains 13 residues. DNA of the CDR3: TGTGCCAGTAACCGGGGTCCGGCAGAGACCCAGTACTTC. This sequence encodes CASNRGPAETQYF.

The CDR3 here is CSVEAVPYEQYF. As DNA, the CDR3 is TGCAGCGTTGAGGCTGTTCCCTACGAGCAGTACTTC. V usage is TRBV29-1 and J usage is TRBJ2-7; D is undetermined. This CDR3 contains 12 residues. V was clipped by 3 bases and J by 2 bases, with 8 bases between them. Per germline, CDR1 SQVTM and CDR2 ANQGSEA.

This sequence joins TRBV7-3 and TRBJ2-5, with D tentatively TRBD2 (6 bases). Per germline, CDR1 SGHTA and CDR2 FQGTGA. This CDR3 is built from 15 residues. V was clipped by 2 bases and J by 3 bases, with 13 bases between them. CDR3 loop: CASSLLPWGEETQYF. The CDR3 DNA reads as TGTGCCAGCAGCTTACTCCCGTGGGGGGAAGAGACCCAGTACTTC. Full variable domain (remainder filled in from reference TRBV7-3 and TRBJ2-5): GAGVSQTPSNKVTEKGKYVELRCDPISGHTALYWYRQSLGQGPEFLIYFQGTGAADDSGLPNDRFFAVRPEGSVSTLKIQRTERGDSAVYLCASSLLPWGEETQYFGPGTRLLVL.